The sequence of this T cell receptor beta chain was determined in a study of control samples from healthy donors and cancer patients (TCRdb year 2020). The library came from the immunoSEQ multiplex PCR assay. Sourced from immuneACCESS, this table was stored by TCRdb with only in-frame sequences that have V and J called. A share of the clones is absent; for the studies checked, an unresolved V gene accounts for under half, and the remainder has no known explanation. Counted in this sample were 55,000 to 85,000 clones; roughly nine tenths of them appeared once. The top ten clonotypes cover around 19% of the sample. Of note for this clone: This receptor's antigen is unknown. There are no base qualities to consult, and no much larger clone falls within one base.

CDR3 length: 14 amino acids, cysteine to phenylalanine. Only the CDR3 region is kept as DNA, spanning 42 bases read in frame from base 1. The germline V gene sets CDR1 to SGHVS and CDR2 to FNYEAQ. V was cut back by 5 bases and J by 2 bases, leaving a gap of 13 bases between them. The receptor chain draws on TRBV7-6 and TRBJ2-7; a tentative D call is TRBD1 (6 bases match). The sequence derives from a man between 60 and 75 years old with lung cancer. Sequenced input: PBMCs. The nucleotide sequence reads TGTGCCAGCAGCCCTGGGGGCGCCGCCTACGAGCAGTACTTC. This yields the protein CASSPGGAAYEQYF.